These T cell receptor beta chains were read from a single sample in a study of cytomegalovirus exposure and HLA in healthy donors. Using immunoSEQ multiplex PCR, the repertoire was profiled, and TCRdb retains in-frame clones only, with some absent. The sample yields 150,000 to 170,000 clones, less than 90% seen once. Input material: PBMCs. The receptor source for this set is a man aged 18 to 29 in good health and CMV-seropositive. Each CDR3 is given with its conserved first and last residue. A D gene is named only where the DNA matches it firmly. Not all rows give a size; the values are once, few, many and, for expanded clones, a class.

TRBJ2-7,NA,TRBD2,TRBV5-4,TGTGCCAGCAGCTTGGTCGGGCTGCTAGCGGACTCCTACGAGCAGTACTTC,CASSLVGLLADSYEQYF
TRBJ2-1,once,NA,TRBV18,TGTGCCAGCTCACGAGGCAGCGGCTACAATGAGCAGTTCTTC,CASSRGSGYNEQFF
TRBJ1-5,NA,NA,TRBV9,TGTGCCAGCAGCGTAGCTGAGGGGGTTAATCAGCCCCAGCATTTT,CASSVAEGVNQPQHF
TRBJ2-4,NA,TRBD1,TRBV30,TGTGCCTTGGGACAGGACCCAAACATTCAGTACTTC,CALGQDPNIQYF
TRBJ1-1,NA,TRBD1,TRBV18,TGTGCCAGCTCACCGAACGAGGGGGCGGGGGCTTTCTTT,CASSPNEGAGAFF
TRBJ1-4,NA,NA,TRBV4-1,TGCGCCAGCAGCCTTCTCCGGGTCCCGTACGAAAAACTGTTTTTT,CASSLLRVPYEKLFF
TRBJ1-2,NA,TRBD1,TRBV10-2,TGCGCCAGCACCGACAGGGCGACCTATGGCTACACCTTC,CASTDRATYGYTF
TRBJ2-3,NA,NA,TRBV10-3,TGTGCCATCAGTGAGTCGTCGACAGGAGGTTTCACAGATACGCAGTATTTT,CAISESSTGGFTDTQYF
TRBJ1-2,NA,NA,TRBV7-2,TGTGCCAGCAGCTGGACGGACAGACAGAATGGCTACACCTTC,CASSWTDRQNGYTF
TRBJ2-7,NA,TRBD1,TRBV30,TGTGCCTGGAGTGTAGGACAGGGCTACGAGCAGTACTTC,CAWSVGQGYEQYF
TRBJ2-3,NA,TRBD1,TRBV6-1,TGTGCCAGCCGTGGGACCTACAGGGGCGCAGATACGCAGTATTTT,CASRGTYRGADTQYF
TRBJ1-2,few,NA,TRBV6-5,TGTGCCAGCAGTCCACAGGCGTCCTATGGCTACACCTTC,CASSPQASYGYTF
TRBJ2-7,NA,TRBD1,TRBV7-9,TGTGCCAGCAGCTTTCCCGGGACAGGGAAGTACGAGCAGTACTTC,CASSFPGTGKYEQYF
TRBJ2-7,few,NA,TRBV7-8,TGTGCCAGCGGCGAACCAGGGGAGCCCTACGAGCAGTACTTC,CASGEPGEPYEQYF
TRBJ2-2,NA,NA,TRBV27,TGTGCCAGCAGCACAGGGTTTTCGGATGGCACCGGGGAGCTGTTTTTT,CASSTGFSDGTGELFF
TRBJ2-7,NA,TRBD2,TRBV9,TGTGCCAGCAGCGTAGGAATTAGCGGGTTTAACTACGAGCAGTACTTC,CASSVGISGFNYEQYF
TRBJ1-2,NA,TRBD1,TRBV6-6,TGTGCCAGCAGGGGACAGGGCTCTTTCCCCTACTATGGCTACACCTTC,CASRGQGSFPYYGYTF
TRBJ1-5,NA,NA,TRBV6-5,TGTGCCAGCAGTTACGGCCCATCGGGTAATCAGCCCCAGCATTTT,CASSYGPSGNQPQHF
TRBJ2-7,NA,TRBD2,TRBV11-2,TGTGCCAGCAGCCCTAGACTAGCGGGTGAGCCCTTAGGCGAGCAGTACTTC,CASSPRLAGEPLGEQYF
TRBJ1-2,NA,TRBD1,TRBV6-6,TGTGCCAGCACCCCACCCGGACAGGGGTCGGCTGGCTACACCTTC,CASTPPGQGSAGYTF
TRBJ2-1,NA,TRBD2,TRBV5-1,TGCGCCAGCAGCACCGGACTAGCGGGAGGCCCCTACAATGAGCAGTTCTTC,CASSTGLAGGPYNEQFF
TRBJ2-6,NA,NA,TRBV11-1,TGTGCCAGCAATGGACTCGGAGGTGGGGCCAACGTCCTGACTTTC,CASNGLGGGANVLTF
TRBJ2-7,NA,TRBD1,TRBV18,TGTGCCAGCTCACGGACAGGGAACTACGAGCGGCAGTACTTC,CASSRTGNYERQYF
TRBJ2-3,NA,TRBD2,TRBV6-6,TGTGCCAGCAGTACGTCTAGCGGGGGCGCAGATACGCAGTATTTT,CASSTSSGGADTQYF
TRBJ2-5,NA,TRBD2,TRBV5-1,TGCGCCAGCAGCTTGGTGGCGGGAGGGCCGGGGACCCAGTACTTC,CASSLVAGGPGTQYF
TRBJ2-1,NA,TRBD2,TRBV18,TGTGCCAGCTCACAGGCCCCCTCCCTAGCGGGAGGGGTTTTCTCCTACAATGAGCAGTTCTTC,CASSQAPSLAGGVFSYNEQFF
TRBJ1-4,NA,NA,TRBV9,TGTGCCAGCAGCGTAGGGGCCGGAACTAATGAAAAACTGTTTTTT,CASSVGAGTNEKLFF
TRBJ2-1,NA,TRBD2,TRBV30,TGTGCCTCCGAGACTGGACTAGCGGGAAGGAATGAGCAGTTCTTC,CASETGLAGRNEQFF
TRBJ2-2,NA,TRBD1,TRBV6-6,TGTGCCAGCAGTTACACTGACAGGGGAAGGACCGGGGAGCTGTTTTTT,CASSYTDRGRTGELFF